This is a list of T cell receptor beta chains from one sample in a study of cytomegalovirus exposure and HLA in healthy donors. Measured with immunoSEQ multiplex PCR; TCRdb has only the in-frame clones, and not every one. Seen here are some 150,000 clones, roughly 80% observed once, and the top ten hold roughly 10%. Sequencing was done on a sample of PBMCs. Source of these receptors: a man aged 45-65 years in good health and CMV-seropositive. Each CDR3 is given with its conserved first and last residue. The D gene is left open where the match is weak. Clone size is shown for a subset of rows, as once, few, many or a class of expanded clone.

. | TRBJ1-3 | . | TRBV28 | CASSLGQSSGNTIYF | TGTGCCAGCAGTTTAGGGCAGAGCTCTGGAAACACCATATATTTT
. | TRBJ2-2 | . | TRBV18 | CASSPGHLSNTGELFF | TGTGCCAGCTCCCCTGGACACCTCTCGAACACCGGGGAGCTGTTTTTT
. | TRBJ2-7 | TRBD2 | TRBV18 | CASSLSGVSYEQYF | TGTGCCAGCTCACTAAGCGGGGTGAGCTACGAGCAGTACTTC
. | TRBJ2-1 | TRBD2 | TRBV5-6 | CASSLAFSGRDYNEQFF | TGTGCCAGCAGCTTGGCTTTTAGCGGGAGGGACTACAATGAGCAGTTCTTC
. | TRBJ2-2 | TRBD2 | TRBV13 | CASSSRTSGRYTGELFF | TGTGCCAGCAGCTCCAGGACTAGCGGGAGGTACACCGGGGAGCTGTTTTTT
. | TRBJ2-2 | TRBD1 | TRBV9 | CASSVGQGDTGELFF | TGTGCCAGCAGCGTTGGACAGGGCGACACCGGGGAGCTGTTTTTT
. | TRBJ2-7 | TRBD1 | TRBV19 | CASSPRWDRGVGSYEQYF | TGTGCCAGTAGTCCGAGGTGGGACAGGGGTGTGGGCTCCTACGAGCAGTACTTC
few | TRBJ2-3 | . | TRBV5-1 | CASSPPIRSSSTDTQYF | TGCGCCAGCAGCCCCCCTATTCGGTCTAGTTCCACAGATACGCAGTATTTT
. | TRBJ1-2 | . | TRBV2 | CASNPGAGGYTF | TGTGCCAGCAACCCAGGGGCCGGCGGCTACACCTTC
. | TRBJ2-1 | . | TRBV11-2 | CASSYRVRGSYNEQFF | TGTGCCAGCAGTTACAGGGTTAGGGGATCCTACAATGAGCAGTTCTTC
. | TRBJ2-5 | TRBD2 | TRBV6-1 | CASLSGTQETQYF | TGTGCCAGCCTTAGCGGGACCCAAGAGACCCAGTACTTC
. | TRBJ1-2 | . | TRBV18 | CASSPRSGEGYTF | TGTGCCAGCTCCCCTAGGTCGGGGGAAGGCTACACCTTC
. | TRBJ1-5 | . | TRBV28 | CASSPDRVNQPQHF | TGTGCCAGCAGCCCCGACAGAGTCAATCAGCCCCAGCATTTT
. | TRBJ2-6 | . | TRBV7-8 | CASSGTSGANVLTF | TGTGCCAGCAGCGGGACTTCTGGGGCCAACGTCCTGACTTTC
. | TRBJ1-1 | . | TRBV5-1 | CASSFGFGQGRRVPEAFF | TGCGCCAGCAGCTTTGGTTTCGGGCAGGGTAGAAGAGTACCTGAAGCTTTCTTT
. | TRBJ1-1 | TRBD1 | TRBV7-2 | CASSPRGLNTEAFF | TGTGCCAGCAGCCCCAGGGGGCTGAACACTGAAGCTTTCTTT
. | TRBJ2-1 | TRBD2 | TRBV5-1 | CASSGGTSGNNEQFF | TGCGCCAGCTCCGGTGGAACTAGCGGTAACAATGAGCAGTTCTTC
. | TRBJ2-1 | TRBD2 | TRBV9 | CASSGGLAEHNEQFF | TGTGCCAGCAGCGGAGGACTAGCGGAACACAATGAGCAGTTCTTC
. | TRBJ2-3 | . | TRBV5-1 | CASSANPSTDTQYF | TGCGCCAGCAGCGCGAACCCTAGCACAGATACGCAGTATTTT
. | TRBJ2-7 | . | TRBV11-3 | CASSAEGYEQYF | TGTGCCAGCAGCGCCGAGGGCTACGAGCAGTACTTC
. | TRBJ2-3 | TRBD2 | TRBV11-2 | CASSPRTSGGVGDTQYF | TGTGCCAGCAGCCCCAGGACTAGCGGGGGGGTAGGTGATACGCAGTATTTT
. | TRBJ1-2 | TRBD1 | TRBV7-2 | CASSLQQGANYGYTF | TGTGCCAGCAGCTTACAACAGGGGGCAAACTATGGCTACACCTTC
. | TRBJ2-1 | TRBD2 | TRBV9 | CASSAGLAGYNEQFF | TGTGCCAGCAGCGCGGGACTAGCGGGATACAATGAGCAGTTCTTC
. | TRBJ1-3 | . | TRBV18 | CASSPRTPQSSGNTIYF | TGTGCCAGCTCGCCAAGGACACCTCAGAGCTCTGGAAACACCATATATTTT
. | TRBJ2-7 | TRBD2 | TRBV6-6 | CASSYRTSGSHEQYF | TGTGCCAGCAGTTACCGGACTAGCGGGAGCCACGAGCAGTACTTC
. | TRBJ1-1 | . | TRBV27 | CASSFHSGPTEAFF | TGTGCCAGCAGTTTTCATTCAGGGCCCACTGAAGCTTTCTTT
few | TRBJ1-2 | . | TRBV13 | CASSSERGYTF | TGTGCCAGCAGCTCCGAGCGGGGCTACACCTTC
few | TRBJ2-7 | . | TRBV10-3 | CAISESSMRQYF | TGTGCCATCAGTGAATCTTCTATGAGGCAGTACTTC
. | TRBJ2-1 | TRBD2 | TRBV27 | CASSSRLAGTSGQFF | TGTGCCAGCAGTTCGCGACTAGCGGGCACCTCCGGGCAGTTCTTC
. | TRBJ2-1 | . | TRBV5-1 | CASSRRVSSYNEQFF | TGCGCCAGCAGCCGTCGCGTTAGCTCCTACAATGAGCAGTTCTTC
. | TRBJ2-7 | TRBD1 | TRBV4-1 | CASSTPWGTESYEQYF | TGCGCCAGCAGCACCCCCTGGGGGACAGAATCCTACGAGCAGTACTTC
once | TRBJ2-2 | TRBD2 | TRBV10-3 | CAIRTSGGPTNTGELFF | TGTGCCATCCGGACTAGCGGGGGACCAACGAACACCGGGGAGCTGTTTTTT
. | TRBJ1-1 | . | TRBV28 | CASSETRAAFF | TGTGCCAGCAGCGAAACGAGGGCAGCTTTCTTT
. | TRBJ2-7 | . | TRBV20-1 | CSARPAYEQYF | TGCAGTGCTAGACCGGCCTACGAGCAGTACTTC
. | TRBJ2-3 | TRBD2 | TRBV30 | CAWGTERLAGGPTDTQYF | TGTGCCTGGGGGACCGAACGACTAGCGGGGGGGCCCACAGATACGCAGTATTTT
. | TRBJ2-4 | . | TRBV6-5 | CASSEQLEGNSQYF | TGTGCCAGCAGTGAACAGCTAGAGGGAAACAGTCAGTACTTC
. | TRBJ1-3 | TRBD1 | TRBV7-2 | CASSFTGGGGNTIYF | TGTGCCAGCAGCTTTACAGGGGGTGGTGGAAACACCATATATTTT
. | TRBJ1-6 | TRBD1 | TRBV6-6 | CASFHRDRNSPLHF | TGTGCCAGCTTTCACCGGGACAGGAATTCACCCCTCCACTTT
. | TRBJ1-1 | . | TRBV28 | CASSPGVNTEAFF | TGTGCCAGCAGTCCGGGAGTGAACACTGAAGCTTTCTTT
. | TRBJ1-1 | TRBD1 | TRBV6-5 | CASSYGGDRAGTEAFF | TGTGCCAGCAGTTACGGGGGAGACAGGGCCGGTACTGAAGCTTTCTTT
. | TRBJ1-6 | TRBD1 | TRBV6-5 | CASRRDSYNSPLHF | TGTGCCAGCAGGCGGGACAGTTATAATTCACCCCTCCACTTT
once | TRBJ1-1 | . | TRBV19 | CASRPADGGVDAFF | TGTGCCAGTAGACCCGCCGACGGAGGGGTTGACGCTTTCTTT
. | TRBJ2-1 | TRBD2 | TRBV19 | CASSMGGLSNEQFF | TGTGCCAGTAGTATGGGAGGGCTTAGCAATGAGCAGTTCTTC
. | TRBJ2-1 | . | TRBV9 | CASSGGEAPYNEQFF | TGTGCCAGCAGCGGTGGGGAGGCCCCCTACAATGAGCAGTTCTTC
. | TRBJ2-1 | . | TRBV19 | CASSSGTTYNEQFF | TGTGCCAGTAGTAGCGGGACCACCTACAATGAGCAGTTCTTC
. | TRBJ2-6 | TRBD1 | TRBV7-9 | CACQRTGGYSGANVLTF | TGTGCCTGCCAACGGACAGGGGGTTACTCTGGGGCCAACGTCCTGACTTTC
once | TRBJ2-2 | . | TRBV28 | CASRSGSNTGELFF | TGTGCCAGCAGGTCGGGTTCAAACACCGGGGAGCTGTTTTTT
. | TRBJ2-3 | . | TRBV4-1 | CASSQERFGDTQYF | TGCGCCAGCAGCCAAGAGAGATTCGGTGATACGCAGTATTTT
. | TRBJ2-5 | TRBD2 | TRBV9 | CASTPGPQAGARETQYF | TGTGCCAGCACCCCAGGACCCCAAGCGGGGGCCCGAGAGACCCAGTACTTC
few | TRBJ2-7 | . | TRBV7-9 | CSSSSPNRLNSYEQYF | TGTTCCAGCAGCTCCCCAAACAGGCTAAATTCCTACGAGCAGTACTTC
. | TRBJ1-1 | . | TRBV7-9 | CASSLAGEVTEAFF | TGTGCCAGCAGCTTAGCCGGGGAGGTCACTGAAGCTTTCTTT
. | TRBJ2-4 | TRBD2 | TRBV6-4 | CASSDLAGGTKNSQYF | TGTGCCAGCAGTGACCTTGCGGGAGGGACAAAAAACAGTCAGTACTTC
. | TRBJ1-1 | . | TRBV7-2 | CASSDHAGSTEAFF | TGTGCCAGCAGCGACCATGCCGGGTCAACTGAAGCTTTCTTT